This is a list of T cell receptor beta chains from one sample in a study of blood T cell repertoires in COVID-19. Data came from immunoSEQ multiplex PCR; TCRdb stores just in-frame clones and leaves some out. The sample lists approximately 120,000 clones, roughly four fifths seen once, with 6% in the top ten. The sequencing input was peripheral blood. The source is a man at least 80 years old with COVID-19, enrolled during active disease. The CDR3 runs from the conserved cysteine through the conserved F or W. The D gene is left open where the match is weak. The size entry is marked missing in some rows and otherwise reads once, few, many or a size class.

j_gene | d_gene | v_gene | abundance | len | CDR3aa | CDR3nt
TRBJ2-3 | TRBD2 | TRBV6-6 | . | 14 | CASIKAGGTDTQYF | TGTGCCAGCATTAAAGCGGGAGGGACAGATACGCAGTATTTT
TRBJ1-5 | . | TRBV10-1 | . | 14 | CASVRQDFDQPQHF | TGCGCCAGCGTCCGACAGGATTTTGATCAGCCCCAGCATTTT
TRBJ2-7 | TRBD1 | TRBV24-1 | . | 15 | CATSDGQGARYEQYF | TGTGCCACCAGTGACGGACAGGGGGCTAGGTACGAGCAGTACTTC
TRBJ2-3 | . | TRBV12-3/TRBV12-4 | few | 13 | CASILVGGDTQYF | TGTGCCAGCATCCTCGTAGGGGGAGATACGCAGTATTTT
TRBJ2-7 | TRBD2 | TRBV5-5 | . | 15 | CASSFLAGMGGEQYF | TGTGCCAGCAGCTTTCTAGCGGGAATGGGTGGCGAGCAGTACTTC
TRBJ2-3 | . | TRBV29-1 | . | 14 | CSANGGRGPDTQYF | TGCAGCGCCAATGGGGGCAGGGGCCCAGATACGCAGTATTTT
TRBJ2-7 | TRBD2 | TRBV29-1 | . | 13 | CSFIPGLAGVQYF | TGCAGCTTTATCCCGGGACTAGCGGGAGTGCAGTACTTC
TRBJ2-1 | TRBD2 | TRBV6-2/TRBV6-3 | once | 19 | CASSYAGLAGESSYNEQFF | TGTGCCAGCAGTTACGCCGGACTAGCGGGAGAGAGCTCCTACAATGAGCAGTTCTTC
TRBJ2-3 | TRBD2 | TRBV7-8 | once | 18 | CASSQRSPAGVRTDTQYF | TGTGCCAGCAGCCAGCGTTCCCCAGCGGGAGTTCGCACAGATACGCAGTATTTT
TRBJ2-5 | . | TRBV7-7 | . | 14 | CASSFWGSEETQYF | TGTGCTAGCAGCTTTTGGGGCAGCGAAGAGACCCAGTACTTC
TRBJ2-3 | TRBD1 | TRBV7-2 | . | 17 | CASSLWLTGGSSDTQYF | TGTGCCAGCAGCTTATGGTTGACAGGGGGTAGTAGCGATACGCAGTATTTT
TRBJ2-1 | . | TRBV18 | . | 16 | CASSPPSGQGGNEQFF | TGTGCCAGCTCACCACCGAGTGGACAGGGAGGGAATGAGCAGTTCTTC
TRBJ2-1 | . | TRBV5-1 | . | 16 | CASSLASLATYNEQFF | TGCGCCAGCAGCTTGGCCTCTCTAGCTACCTACAATGAGCAGTTCTTC
TRBJ1-5 | . | TRBV5-7 | . | 14 | CASDPNSRNQPQHF | TGTGCCAGCGACCCTAACAGCAGAAATCAGCCCCAGCATTTT
TRBJ1-2 | . | TRBV30 | . | 14 | CAWSEITQIYGYTF | TGTGCCTGGAGTGAGATAACACAGATATATGGCTACACCTTC
TRBJ1-6 | TRBD1 | TRBV9 | . | 13 | CASQDRAGSPLHF | TGTGCCAGTCAAGACAGGGCGGGATCACCCCTCCACTTT
TRBJ1-2 | . | TRBV3-1/TRBV3-2 | . | 15 | CASSPRGGGDYGYTF | TGTGCCAGCAGCCCAAGAGGGGGGGGCGACTATGGCTACACCTTC
TRBJ2-7 | TRBD2 | TRBV7-2 | . | 16 | CASSLVGASGYYEQYF | TGTGCCAGCAGCTTAGTCGGTGCTAGCGGCTACTACGAGCAGTACTTC
TRBJ1-6 | . | TRBV28 | . | 17 | CASSTIWGGDPNSPLHF | TGTGCCAGCAGTACCATATGGGGGGGGGACCCCAATTCACCCCTCCACTTT
TRBJ2-3 | TRBD1 | TRBV2 | . | 14 | CASNGQGLTDTQYF | TGTGCCAGCAACGGACAGGGCTTGACAGATACGCAGTATTTT
TRBJ1-5 | TRBD1 | TRBV19 | . | 16 | CASSQGTGGRFQPQHF | TGTGCCAGTAGTCAAGGGACAGGGGGGCGTTTTCAGCCCCAGCATTTT
TRBJ1-3 | . | TRBV5-1 | few | 16 | CASSFYSSGTGNTIYF | TGCGCCAGCAGCTTTTACTCTTCCGGGACTGGAAACACCATATATTTT
TRBJ2-3 | TRBD2 | TRBV5-6 | . | 18 | CASSLRASGSPSTDTQYF | TGTGCCAGCAGCTTGAGGGCTAGCGGGAGTCCTAGCACAGATACGCAGTATTTT
TRBJ2-6 | . | TRBV29-1 | . | 14 | CSVFAGSGANVLTF | TGCAGCGTCTTCGCAGGCTCTGGGGCCAACGTCCTGACTTTC
TRBJ2-5 | TRBD2 | TRBV5-1 | . | 17 | CASKGEGLAGSQETQYF | TGCGCCAGCAAGGGGGAAGGACTAGCGGGATCACAAGAGACCCAGTACTTC
TRBJ2-1 | . | TRBV6-2/TRBV6-3 | few | 14 | CASSYRGSYNEQFF | TGTGCCAGCAGTTACCGGGGTTCCTACAATGAGCAGTTCTTC
TRBJ2-3 | . | TRBV11-2 | . | 12 | CASRTLGATQYF | TGTGCCAGCAGGACATTAGGGGCCACGCAGTATTTT
TRBJ2-1 | . | TRBV10-3 | . | 10 | CATFSDEQFF | TGTGCCACCTTTTCAGATGAGCAGTTCTTC
TRBJ2-5 | . | TRBV21-1 | . | 14 | CASSKRGSQETQYF | TGTGCCAGCAGCAAACGGGGGTCCCAAGAGACCCAGTACTTC
TRBJ2-7 | . | TRBV28 | . | 11 | CASSFTYEQYF | TGTGCCAGCAGTTTCACCTACGAGCAGTACTTC
TRBJ2-2 | . | TRBV4-2 | few | 14 | CASSQGGLTGELFF | TGTGCCAGCAGCCAAGGGGGCTTAACCGGGGAGCTGTTTTTT
TRBJ2-4 | . | TRBV24-1 | . | 16 | CATSDLEGRSKNIQYF | TGTGCCACCAGTGATTTGGAGGGGAGGTCCAAAAACATTCAGTACTTC
TRBJ2-3 | . | TRBV11-2 | . | 13 | CASSTGAKDTQYF | TGTGCCAGCAGCACGGGAGCTAAAGATACGCAGTATTTT
TRBJ1-5 | . | TRBV18 | . | 14 | CASSPEGEDQPQHF | TGTGCCAGCTCACCGGAAGGGGAGGATCAGCCCCAGCATTTT
TRBJ2-5 | . | TRBV11-2 | once | 18 | CASSLDPGRAGGGETQYF | TGTGCCAGCAGCTTAGACCCCGGACGGGCCGGGGGAGGAGAGACCCAGTACTTC
TRBJ1-4 | TRBD1 | TRBV5-1 | . | 15 | CASSLAGTGLGKLFF | TGCGCCAGCAGCTTGGCGGGGACAGGGCTAGGTAAACTGTTTTTT
TRBJ1-1 | . | TRBV27 | . | 13 | CASSLRRDTEAFF | TGTGCCAGCAGTTTACGGAGGGACACTGAAGCTTTCTTT
TRBJ1-2 | TRBD1 | TRBV12-3/TRBV12-4 | . | 13 | CASSNRGREGYTF | TGTGCCAGCAGTAACAGGGGGCGGGAAGGCTACACCTTC
TRBJ2-5 | . | TRBV5-5 | . | 13 | CASSLLRQETQYF | TGTGCCAGCAGCTTGTTGAGACAAGAGACCCAGTACTTC
TRBJ1-6 | . | TRBV5-1 | . | 13 | CASSSDSNSPLHF | TGCGCCAGCAGCAGCGACAGTAATTCACCCCTCCACTTT
TRBJ2-5 | . | TRBV28 | . | 14 | CASSTRLGRETQYF | TGTGCCAGCAGTACCCGGCTGGGGCGGGAGACCCAGTACTTC
TRBJ1-2 | . | TRBV9 | . | 14 | CASSGRREGYGYTF | TGTGCCAGCAGCGGGCGGCGGGAAGGCTATGGCTACACCTTC
TRBJ1-4 | TRBD1 | TRBV3-1/TRBV3-2 | few | 16 | CASSQGMTGPNEKLFF | TGTGCCAGCAGCCAAGGGATGACAGGGCCAAATGAAAAACTGTTTTTT
TRBJ1-1 | TRBD1 | TRBV28 | . | 13 | CASDGTANTEAFF | TGTGCCAGTGACGGGACAGCCAACACTGAAGCTTTCTTT
TRBJ2-5 | TRBD2 | TRBV5-1 | . | 16 | CASSLASGRGEETQYF | TGCGCCAGCAGCTTGGCCAGCGGGAGAGGGGAGGAGACCCAGTACTTC
TRBJ2-4 | TRBD1 | TRBV5-8 | . | 18 | CASSLVPYRGLAKNIQYF | TGTGCCAGCAGCTTGGTCCCGTACAGGGGGCTGGCCAAAAACATTCAGTACTTC
TRBJ2-3 | TRBD2 | TRBV24-1 | . | 15 | CATSWTSGTADTQYF | TGTGCCACCAGCTGGACTAGCGGGACCGCAGATACGCAGTATTTT
TRBJ2-4 | TRBD1 | TRBV19 | . | 14 | CASSPGQIISIQYF | TGTGCCAGTAGCCCGGGACAGATTATTAGCATTCAGTACTTC
TRBJ2-1 | TRBD2 | TRBV5-4 | . | 15 | CASSLVLASYNEQFF | TGTGCCAGCAGCTTGGTACTAGCGTCTTACAATGAGCAGTTCTTC
TRBJ1-6 | . | TRBV14 | . | 13 | CASSPRRDSPLHF | TGTGCCAGCAGCCCGCGGAGGGATTCACCCCTCCACTTT
TRBJ2-2 | . | TRBV4-1 | . | 17 | CASSQDVGARRPGELFF | TGCGCCAGCAGCCAAGATGTGGGGGCCCGACGACCCGGGGAGCTGTTTTTT